This entry describes one T cell receptor (beta chain). This clonotype was detected many times. Its antigen has not been determined. Qualities for individual bases were not recorded, and no much larger clone is one base off. These data originate in a study of neurological immune-mediated disorders (dated by TCRdb to between 2018 and 2021). Turning to the overall study: Among the roughly 35 multiple sclerosis patients, around 31 had relapsing-remitting MS and 3 had secondary progressive MS. Peripheral blood TCR-beta repertoires from HTLV-I-associated myelopathy (HAM/TSP) patients, multiple sclerosis patients and healthy controls were compared by UMI-based sequencing. The 85 to 110 TCR-beta libraries included longitudinal samples, technical triplicates and paired sorted CD4+ and CD8+ T-cell subsets alongside PBMC samples. The cohort included 68 subjects: roughly 15 with HAM/TSP, about 34 with multiple sclerosis, and approximately 20 healthy controls. General findings and caveats noted by the study authors: In a phylogenetic analysis, the repertoires of 18 out of 34 MS patients fell into a single cluster of related CDR3 sequences, pointing to a possible signature at the repertoire level. The highest TCR clonal expansion was observed in HAM/TSP patients, whereas the lowest was observed in MS patients, even when compared with healthy controls. The MS cluster showed no association with clinical or MRI features, and the authors stated that larger cohorts are needed. No identical CDR3 amino acid sequences were found to be shared among expanded clones across subjects, suggesting that TCR-beta repertoires were private in all groups.

For the unsorted PBMC libraries, 2 million PBMCs were stored in RNAlater at -80 degrees C until RNA extraction and were used to generate the libraries. Multiple sclerosis patients were enrolled in a US clinical protocol evaluating disease progression by magnetic resonance imaging. Peripheral blood was subjected to Ficoll-Hypaque density gradient centrifugation to isolate PBMCs, which were then cryopreserved in liquid nitrogen. cDNA was synthesized by template-switch 5'RACE using a primer with a 10-nucleotide random unique molecular identifier that tagged each TCR transcript. Each sequencing run produced over 160 million TCR-beta sequences covering 15-18 subjects. Total RNA was extracted with the RNeasy kit. TCR-beta VDJ regions were amplified with primers for the TCR constant region and the 5'RACE anchor, using the KAPA Real-time Library Amplification kit. Sample indexes and Illumina adaptors were added in a first PCR, after which library yield was increased in a second PCR. After Ampure bead purification, the TCR product of roughly 650 bp was size-selected on a 2% E-gel SizeSelection system. Before pooling, libraries had their quality checked on a Bioanalyzer, their concentration measured with Qubit, and their quantity determined with the Kapa Library Quantification kit. An Illumina HiSeq 2500 sequenced the libraries paired-end 2 x 150 bp. To increase sequence diversity, about 23-30% phiX was spiked into each library pool. The paper's processing steps were these. The quality-filtered reads were processed with the UMI-based MiGEC pipeline, whose error correction step removed more than 80% of the raw TCR sequences. VDJ genes were aligned to IMGT germline references, and each clonotype was defined by a unique CDR3 amino acid sequence together with V-J genes. Clonal expansion, Shannon diversity and CDR3 relatedness (CalcPairwiseDistances, ClusterSamples) were evaluated with VDJtools, and phylogenetic trees were built with CLCbio workbench. Clones with at least 8 unique UMIs were defined as expanded, with this threshold being based on coefficient-of-variation modelling across technical triplicates. The public sequencing data were trimmed at Q25 with fastp and processed into clonotypes with MiXCR by TCRdb, which kept only in-frame beta chains. Each entry merges the rows of one CDR3 protein and shows their most common DNA and genes. TCRdb's processing, not the study's, gives the V and J calls here. Present in this sample are 45,000 to 70,000 distinct CDR3 sequences, approximately 4.4% of which were seen just once. The ten most abundant clones make up about 3% of the sample.

The sequence came from a man in his fifties with multiple sclerosis. Sequenced input: PBMCs.

This receptor has the CDR3 CSAPWGIQETQYF. The bases read TGCAGTGCCCCCTGGGGTATCCAAGAGACCCAGTACTTC. The sequence joins TRBV20-1 to TRBJ2-5; the D segment cannot be called with confidence. In the germline V gene (reference sequence), CDR1 corresponds to DFQATT and CDR2 to SNEGSKA. Spanning cysteine to phenylalanine, the CDR3 consists of 13 amino acids. Of all the DNA, just the CDR3 is kept, 39 bases in frame from base 1. V gives up 6 bases and J gives up 1 base, and the segment between their germline ends measures 12 bases.